This TCR beta chain was captured by sequencing in a study of blood T cell repertoires in COVID-19 (dated by TCRdb to the early 2020s). The study in broad terms: The collaborator samples originated in the United States, Italy and Spain and spanned the acute and convalescent phases of COVID-19. The material from the prospective study consisted of cDNA or gDNA derived from T cells, B-cell-depleted T cells, or PBMCs. Deeply sampled blood TCRbeta repertoires from subjects exposed to, actively infected with, or recovered from COVID-19 were included in the dataset. The repertoires were released in a freely available public database meant as a resource for research on the immune response to SARS-CoV-2. Samples came from the ongoing ImmuneRACE study (first 160 participants) plus 1,254 subjects from 6 global collaborators. Nearly every sample came with metadata listing a de-identified subject ID, COVID-19 status, age in years and sex. Where available, HLA class I and class II types were taken from metadata supplied by the sample provider and were not determined by assay-based typing.

Participants in the prospective study were enrolled through a virtual design, were aged about 18 to 89 years, and lived in 20 to 30 United States geographic areas. In the prospective study, cohorts were assigned on the basis of participant-reported clinical history obtained from a screening survey and a study questionnaire. Recovered participants in ImmuneRACE Cohort 3 were defined by two consecutive negative NP/OP PCR tests, clearance by a healthcare professional, or resolution of symptoms. Each participant in the prospective study had whole blood, serum and a nasopharyngeal or oropharyngeal swab collected by mobile phlebotomists. Additional blood draws and questionnaires over an approximately 2-month period could optionally be provided by prospective study participants. Prospective study blood samples were shipped either frozen or at room temperature before DNA extraction. Reading from cysteine to phenylalanine, the CDR3 counts 15 amino acids. Solely the CDR3 DNA is kept, with 45 bases framed from the first base. The trim is 1 base for V and 4 bases for J, with a gap of 10 bases between the germline ends. CDR1 SGHVS and CDR2 FNYEAQ were looked up in the germline V gene.

Concerning this clone itself: There is no known antigen for this receptor. Within one base of it there is no much larger clone, and no base qualities were kept.

General findings and caveats noted by the study authors: The quantity of clinical and demographic metadata differed by source and by participant and was supplied without curation.

The immunoSEQ Assay, a bias-controlled multiplex PCR, was used to amplify TCRbeta CDR3 regions from genomic DNA. The original pipeline was this. Within the assay, amplification of reference gene primers was used to estimate how many nucleated cells each sample contained. Sequence reads were collapsed and filtered to measure the absolute abundance of every unique TCRbeta CDR3 rearrangement. For each sample, productive Simpson clonality was calculated as the square root of Simpson's diversity index across productive rearrangements. As stored in TCRdb, this immuneACCESS dataset retains in-frame rearrangements with V and J assigned. A fraction of the clones does not appear; measured against another copy, unresolved V genes explain less than half of the discrepancy, and the remainder lacks a known reason. The V and J calls and clone size were taken over from that table, and D and trimming were inferred from the DNA. The sample table records around 250,000 clones; over 75% of these occur just once. The ten top clones hold less than 2.5% of the sample.

The receptor chain draws on TRBV7-6 and TRBJ2-2; TRBD2 might be the D gene, on 5 matching bases. Sequencing was carried out using PBMCs or T cells enriched from blood (not recorded which). This clonotype was sampled from a woman aged 50 to 60 who had recovered from COVID-19. The DNA sequence is TGTGCCAGCAGCTTAGGTCCTAGCCCCACCGGGGAGCTGTTTTTT. Translated, this gives CASSLGPSPTGELFF.